The rows below give T cell receptor beta chains drawn from one sample of a study of blood T cell repertoires in COVID-19. Produced via immunoSEQ multiplex PCR; TCRdb's table is partial and in-frame only. Of 50,000 to 75,000 clones listed, about 76% are singletons. Input material: peripheral blood. Source of these receptors: a woman aged 80 or older with acute or convalescent COVID-19. CDR3s include the opening cysteine and the closing phenylalanine or tryptophan. The D gene is left open where the match is weak. Size tells how often a clone was seen (once, few, many) or the class of an expanded clone, and some rows leave it out.

>15|.|TRBJ1-6|.|TRBV7-6
CASSLESGKNSPLHF
TGTGCCAGCAGCTTAGAGTCGGGGAAGAATTCACCCCTCCACTTT
>13|.|TRBJ1-1|.|TRBV12-3/TRBV12-4
CASSEAVNTEAFF
TGTGCCAGCAGTGAGGCAGTGAACACTGAAGCTTTCTTT
>14|.|TRBJ2-1|TRBD2|TRBV6-5
CASGPSGNYNEQFF
TGTGCCAGCGGTCCGAGCGGGAACTACAATGAGCAGTTCTTC
>12|.|TRBJ1-1|.|TRBV19
CASSMAHTEAFF
TGTGCCAGTAGTATGGCTCACACTGAAGCTTTCTTT
>9|.|TRBJ1-2|TRBD1|TRBV7-9
CASNSQGDF
TGTGCCAGCAATTCACAGGGGGACTTC
>14|.|TRBJ1-4|TRBD1|TRBV28
CASNSGQPNEKLFF
TGTGCCAGCAATTCGGGACAGCCTAATGAAAAACTGTTTTTT
>15|.|TRBJ2-7|TRBD1|TRBV15
CATSRAGQQGKEQYF
TGTGCCACCAGCAGAGCGGGACAGCAAGGGAAGGAGCAGTACTTC
>14|.|TRBJ2-1|TRBD2|TRBV29-1
CSTPGTSGSREQFF
TGCAGCACACCCGGGACTAGCGGGAGCCGTGAGCAGTTCTTC
>13|.|TRBJ1-1|.|TRBV12-5
CASGLGPGTEAFF
TGTGCTAGTGGTTTGGGGCCGGGAACTGAAGCTTTCTTT
>14|.|TRBJ1-1|TRBD1|TRBV6-5
CASGPRGGLTEAFF
TGTGCCAGCGGGCCTCGAGGGGGCCTCACTGAAGCTTTCTTT
>15|.|TRBJ2-7|.|TRBV19
CASSAWLASKGEQYF
TGTGCCAGTAGTGCCTGGCTAGCCAGCAAGGGCGAGCAGTACTTC
>13|.|TRBJ2-7|.|TRBV6-5
CASRRIQGYEQYF
TGTGCCAGCAGGCGTATCCAGGGGTACGAGCAGTACTTC
>16|.|TRBJ1-3|TRBD1|TRBV28
CASSFLGTDHGNTIYF
TGTGCCAGCAGTTTCTTAGGGACAGATCATGGAAACACCATATATTTT
>13|.|TRBJ2-7|.|TRBV19
CASMQGRGYEQYF
TGTGCCAGTATGCAGGGGAGAGGCTACGAGCAGTACTTC
>13|.|TRBJ2-7|TRBD2|TRBV7-3
CASSLAGGYEQYF
TGTGCCAGCAGCTTAGCGGGGGGCTACGAGCAGTACTTC
>15|few|TRBJ2-2|TRBD1|TRBV30
CAWKSDRANTGELFF
TGTGCCTGGAAAAGTGACAGGGCCAACACCGGGGAGCTGTTTTTT
>15|few|TRBJ2-2|TRBD1|TRBV6-5
CASRVGTGGTGELFF
TGTGCCAGCAGGGTCGGGACAGGGGGGACCGGGGAGCTGTTTTTT
>13|.|TRBJ1-1|.|TRBV7-9
CASSLGQSTEAFF
TGTGCCAGCAGCCTAGGACAGAGCACTGAAGCTTTCTTT
>16|.|TRBJ1-2|.|TRBV11-2
CASSLTRTDSNYGYTF
TGTGCCAGCAGCTTAACCAGGACAGATTCTAACTATGGCTACACCTTC
>17|.|TRBJ1-4|.|TRBV2
CASSDSGGYKAGEKLFF
TGTGCCAGCAGTGACTCCGGGGGATACAAAGCCGGTGAAAAACTGTTTTTT
>13|.|TRBJ2-5|TRBD2|TRBV7-9
CASSSSGQETQYF
TGTGCCAGCAGCTCTAGCGGACAAGAGACCCAGTACTTC
>13|.|TRBJ2-3|.|TRBV12-3/TRBV12-4
CASRDGGTDTQYF
TGTGCCAGCCGTGACGGGGGCACAGATACGCAGTATTTT
>12|few|TRBJ2-3|.|TRBV2
CASKEYTDTQYF
TGTGCCAGCAAGGAGTACACAGATACGCAGTATTTT
>14|.|TRBJ1-2|.|TRBV6-5
CASSSLSQGSGYTF
TGTGCCAGCAGTTCTTTGTCTCAGGGGTCTGGCTACACCTTC
>14|few|TRBJ1-1|.|TRBV20-1
CSASGGRAEGAAFF
TGCAGTGCTAGTGGAGGACGTGCCGAGGGCGCTGCTTTCTTT
>15|.|TRBJ1-3|TRBD1|TRBV2
CASSVDRGRGNTIYF
TGTGCCAGCAGTGTCGACAGGGGGCGTGGAAACACCATATATTTT
>14|.|TRBJ2-3|.|TRBV11-3
CASSLGRSTDTQYF
TGTGCCAGCAGCTTAGGCAGGAGCACAGATACGCAGTATTTT
>16|.|TRBJ2-1|TRBD1|TRBV29-1
CSVEDPGQGSYNEQFF
TGCAGCGTTGAAGACCCGGGACAGGGCTCCTACAATGAGCAGTTCTTC
>14|.|TRBJ1-5|.|TRBV6-5
CASSYSIRGQPQHF
TGTGCCAGCAGTTACTCGATCAGGGGTCAGCCCCAGCATTTT
>15|.|TRBJ2-5|.|TRBV5-4
CASSPGSGEVKTQYF
TGTGCCAGCAGCCCGGGGTCGGGAGAGGTAAAGACCCAGTACTTC
>11|.|TRBJ2-7|.|TRBV7-9
CASSLSREQYF
TGTGCCAGCAGCTTAAGCCGCGAGCAGTACTTC
>14|.|TRBJ1-1|.|TRBV6-5
CASSYVLGRGEAFF
TGTGCCAGCAGTTATGTATTGGGGAGAGGTGAAGCTTTCTTT
>13|.|TRBJ2-7|.|TRBV5-1
CASSYYGSGEQYF
TGCGCCAGCAGTTATTACGGGTCTGGCGAGCAGTACTTC
>13|.|TRBJ1-2|.|TRBV6-6
CASSYGGDYGYTF
TGTGCCAGCAGTTACGGGGGCGACTATGGCTACACCTTC
>13|.|TRBJ1-1|TRBD1|TRBV29-1
CSVGQGLSTEAFF
TGCAGCGTTGGACAGGGGCTGAGCACTGAAGCTTTCTTT
>16|.|TRBJ2-1|.|TRBV11-1
CASSHRSPSRYNEQFF
TGTGCCAGCAGCCACCGGTCACCGAGTCGTTACAATGAGCAGTTCTTC
>15|.|TRBJ2-2|TRBD1|TRBV7-2
CASSLDRARAGELFF
TGTGCCAGCAGCCTCGACAGGGCACGAGCCGGGGAGCTGTTTTTT
>16|.|TRBJ2-7|TRBD2|TRBV2
CASSSTSGDTSYEQYF
TGTGCCAGCAGTTCGACTAGCGGGGACACCTCCTACGAGCAGTACTTC
>15|many|TRBJ2-5|.|TRBV28
CASGPGVTDGETQYF
TGTGCCAGCGGGCCCGGGGTCACCGACGGAGAGACCCAGTACTTC
>14|.|TRBJ1-1|.|TRBV29-1
CSVEIAAGQAKGFF
TGCAGCGTTGAGATCGCGGCCGGACAAGCCAAGGGTTTCTTT
>16|.|TRBJ2-2|TRBD1|TRBV18
CASSPAGQGNTGELFF
TGTGCCAGCTCACCAGCTGGACAGGGGAACACCGGGGAGCTGTTTTTT
>15|.|TRBJ1-4|.|TRBV21-1
CASSNSGTGGEKLFF
TGTGCCAGCAGCAACTCCGGGACAGGGGGTGAAAAACTGTTTTTT